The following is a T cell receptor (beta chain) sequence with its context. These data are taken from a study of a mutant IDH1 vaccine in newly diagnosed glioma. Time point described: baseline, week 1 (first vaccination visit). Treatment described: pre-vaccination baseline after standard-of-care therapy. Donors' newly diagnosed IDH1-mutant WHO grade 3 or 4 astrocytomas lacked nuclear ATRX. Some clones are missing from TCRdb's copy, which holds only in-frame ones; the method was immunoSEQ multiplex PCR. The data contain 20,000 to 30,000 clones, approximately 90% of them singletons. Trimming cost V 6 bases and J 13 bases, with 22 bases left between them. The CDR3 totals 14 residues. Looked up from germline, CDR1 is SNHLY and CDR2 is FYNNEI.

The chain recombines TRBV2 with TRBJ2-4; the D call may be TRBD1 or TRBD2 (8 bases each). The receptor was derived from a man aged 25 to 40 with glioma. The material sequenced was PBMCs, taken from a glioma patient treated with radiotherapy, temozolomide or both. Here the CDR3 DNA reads TGTGCCAGCAGCGACAGGGGACGGGGGGGTGGACAGTACTTC. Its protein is CASSDRGRGGGQYF.